The 31 T cell receptor beta chains in this list originate from one sample, sequenced in a study of shared clonotypes between healthy human individuals. Sequenced by immunoSEQ multiplex PCR; TCRdb stores in-frame clones only, minus some. Of 2 million to 2.5 million clones listed, around 90% are singletons. Sequencing was performed on naive CD4+ T cells from PBMCs. Subset noted: CD45RA+ positively selected. These receptors originate from a man in his late teens or twenties in good health. Some clones in this sample may be carry-over from other donors' samples.

The CDR3 coding sequence is TGTGCCAGCAGCCAAGAAGTCCAGGGCTACAATGAGCAGTTCTTC. Amino acids: CASSQEVQGYNEQFF. This sequence joins TRBV4-2 and TRBJ2-1, with a possible D match to TRBD1 (5 bases). CDR3 length: 15 amino acids. Germline CDR1 LGHNA, CDR2 YNFKEQ. V lost 0 bases and J lost 3, with 9 bases in between.

The V and J genes are TRBV5-5 and TRBJ1-1; D may be TRBD1 (5 bases). The CDR3 consists of 14 residues. The V and J ends lost 0 bases and 1 base respectively, with 7 bases between them. Germline values: CDR1 SGHKS, CDR2 YYEKEE (reference sequence). This CDR3 is CASSLGQKNTEAFF. The CDR3 DNA follows: TGTGCCAGCAGCTTGGGACAGAAGAACACTGAAGCTTTCTTT. Based on the CDR3 plus reference TRBV5-5 and TRBJ1-1, the full variable domain is DAGVTQSPTHLIKTRGQQVTLRCSPISGHKSVSWYQQVLGQGPQFIFQYYEKEERGRGNFPDRFSARQFPNYSSELNVNALLLGDSALYLCASSLGQKNTEAFFGQGTRLTVV.

The chain uses TRBV7-8 and TRBJ1-1, with unresolved D. The V gene lost 5 bases and the J gene lost 6 bases, with 19 bases spanning the gap. CDR3 length: 15 residues. From germline, CDR1 is SGHVS and CDR2 FQNEAQ. The chain's CDR3 is CASSPVRSSAPEAFF. In DNA, the CDR3 is TGTGCCAGCAGCCCTGTGCGTTCCTCTGCCCCTGAAGCTTTCTTT.

This chain's CDR3 is CASSLGAGSYNEQFF. CDR3 sequence (DNA): TGTGCCAGCAGCTTGGGGGCGGGATCCTACAATGAGCAGTTCTTC. The genes are TRBV5-4 and TRBJ2-1, with a tentative D call TRBD2 (6 bases). Trimming stripped 0 bases from V and 1 base from J, with 8 bases between. Germline CDR1 reads SGHNT; CDR2 reads YYREEE (reference sequence). The CDR3 totals 15 residues.

The chain uses TRBV6-5 and TRBJ2-3, with D uncertain. The CDR3 contains 14 residues. Looked up from germline, CDR1 is MNHEY and CDR2 is SVGAGI. Trimming removed 6 bases from V and 3 bases from J, with 13 bases in between. CDR3 amino acids: CASRRTWATDTQYF. CDR3 bases: TGTGCCAGCAGAAGGACGTGGGCGACAGATACGCAGTATTTT.

The DNA for the CDR3 is TGTGCCAGCAGAGCCGCTGGCAGGGGGGGCTACGAGCAGTACTTC. Translation gives CASRAAGRGGYEQYF. The chain couples TRBV11-2 to TRBJ2-7; D might be TRBD1 or TRBD2, each matching 7 bases. Germline values: CDR1 SGHAT, CDR2 FQNNGV. Trimming shortened V by 6 bases and J by 3 bases, and 18 bases separated the two germline ends. The CDR3 length is 15 residues. Filled out from reference TRBV11-2 and TRBJ2-7, the complete variable domain reads EAGVAQSPRYKIIEKRQSVAFWCNPISGHATLYWYQQILGQGPKLLIQFQNNGVVDDSQLPKDRFSAERLKGVDSTLKIQPAKLEDSAVYLCASRAAGRGGYEQYFGPGTRLTVT.

V and J are TRBV29-1 and TRBJ2-7; perhaps TRBD1 as D (6 bases). CDR1 is SQVTM and CDR2 is ANQGSEA in the germline V gene. Trimming shortened V by 5 bases and J by 2 bases, and 13 bases separated the two germline ends. The CDR3 is 13 amino acids. The CDR3 spells CSVLRDKPYEQYF. The CDR3 region has the DNA TGCAGCGTTCTTCGGGACAAGCCCTACGAGCAGTACTTC.

V usage is TRBV6-5 and J usage is TRBJ1-1; D ambiguous. This CDR3 region has 11 residues. CDR1 is MNHEY and CDR2 is SVGAGI in the germline V gene. Trimming shortened V by 7 bases and J by 8 bases, and 11 bases separated the two germline ends. The CDR3: CASKAANEAFF. The CDR3 DNA reads TGTGCCAGCAAGGCAGCTAACGAAGCTTTCTTT.

The CDR3 nucleotides read TGCGCCAGCAGCTCCCCCGGTGTTAGCAGAGAGACCCAGTACTTC. It encodes CASSSPGVSRETQYF. The chain is built from TRBV5-1 and TRBJ2-5; no firm D call. The CDR3 length is 15 residues. Germline loops: CDR1 SGHRS, CDR2 YFSETQ. Between the trimmed V and J ends, which lost 3 bases and 4 bases, there was a span of 16 bases. The full variable domain, with the rest looked up from reference TRBV5-1 and TRBJ2-5, is KAGVTQTPRYLIKTRGQQVTLSCSPISGHRSVSWYQQTPGQGLQFLFEYFSETQRNKGNFPGRFSGRQFSNSRSEMNVSTLELGDSALYLCASSSPGVSRETQYFGPGTRLLVL.

The chain is built from TRBV5-8 and TRBJ2-5; TRBD1 agrees at 11 bases. Germline lookup yields CDR1 SGHTS and CDR2 YDEGEE. V trimming: 4 bases; J trimming: 5 bases; junction bases outside the gene matches: 4. This CDR3 spans 14 amino acids. CDR3 sequence (DNA): TGTGCCAGCAGCCTGGACAGGGGGCAGGAGACCCAGTACTTC. It yields the protein CASSLDRGQETQYF. Together with reference TRBV5-8 and TRBJ2-5, the CDR3 gives the full variable domain: EAGVTQSPTHLIKTRGQQATLRCSPISGHTSVYWYQQALGLGLQFLLWYDEGEERNRGNFPPRFSGRQFPNYSSELNVNALELEDSALYLCASSLDRGQETQYFGPGTRLLVL.

The V call is TRBV7-9, the J call TRBJ2-1, with D possibly matching TRBD2 (7 bases). V gave up 8 bases and J gave up 5 bases, with 13 bases separating them. The CDR3 is 13 amino acids. CDR1 is SEHNR and CDR2 is FQNEAQ in the germline V gene (reference sequence). In nucleotides, the CDR3 is TGTGCCAGCCGGGGGGACAACGACAATGAGCAGTTCTTC. As protein: CASRGDNDNEQFF.

This sequence joins TRBV29-1 and TRBJ1-5; TRBD1 matches at 7 bases. Germline CDR1 SQVTM, CDR2 ANQGSEA. V lost 4 bases and J lost 4; bases outside the gene matches: 7. The CDR3 extends over 14 amino acids. In DNA form, the CDR3 reads TGCAGCGTTGCCGGACAGGACCAAAATCAGCCCCAGCATTTT. This gives the protein CSVAGQDQNQPQHF. The entire variable domain, with the rest obtained from reference TRBV29-1 and TRBJ1-5, is as follows: SAVISQKPSRDICQRGTSLTIQCQVDSQVTMMFWYRQQPGQSLTLIATANQGSEATYESGFVIDKFPISRPNLTFSTLTVSNMSPEDSSIYLCSVAGQDQNQPQHFGDGTRLSIL.

The V and J genes are TRBV25-1 and TRBJ2-5; TRBD2 matches 8 bases. Germline-derived CDR1 and CDR2 are MGHDK and SYGVNS. CDR3 length: 17 residues. The junction had 17 bases not matched to a gene; V was cut back by 6 bases and J by 5 bases. The CDR3 loop reads CASRDGGSGSIRETQYF. In DNA form, the CDR3 reads TGTGCCAGCAGGGACGGCGGGAGCGGGAGCATTCGGGAGACCCAGTACTTC.

This clone was counted a single time. The V and J genes are TRBV29-1 and TRBJ2-3; the match to TRBD2 covers 9 bases. CDR3 length: 14 residues. Trimming at V came to 7 bases and at J to 4 bases, leaving 9 bases not matched to a gene. Germline V gene lookup returns CDR1 SQVTM and CDR2 ANQGSEA. The CDR3 reads CSAGGGRAADTQYF. CDR3 nucleotide sequence: TGCAGCGCCGGTGGCGGGAGGGCCGCAGATACGCAGTATTTT.

V is TRBV2 and J is TRBJ1-5; 8 bases map to TRBD1. The V gene's germline CDR1 is SNHLY and CDR2 FYNNEI. Trimming removed 1 base from V and 2 bases from J; junction bases left unmatched: 7. The CDR3 is made up of 17 amino acids. DNA of the CDR3: TGTGCCAGCAGTGAAGTAACAGGGGGTGACGGCAATCAGCCCCAGCATTTT. As protein: CASSEVTGGDGNQPQHF.

The CDR3 nucleotides are TGTGCCAGCAGTTCCGGGGGACCTTCCACTGAAGCTTTCTTT. Its translation is CASSSGGPSTEAFF. The gene calls are TRBV28 and TRBJ1-1; maybe TRBD1 (5 bases). The ends were cut back, 4 bases at V and 4 bases at J, with 13 bases in the middle. The germline V gene encodes CDR1 MDHEN and CDR2 SYDVKM. The CDR3 loop spans 14 amino acids. Full variable domain (missing parts from reference TRBV28 and TRBJ1-1): DVKVTQSSRYLVKRTGEKVFLECVQDMDHENMFWYRQDPGLGLRLIYFSYDVKMKEKGDIPEGYSVSREKKERFSLILESASTNQTSMYLCASSSGGPSTEAFFGQGTRLTVV.

This chain links TRBV30 with TRBJ2-5; D remains ambiguous. The CDR3 runs 12 residues. Germline CDR1 reads GTSNPN; CDR2 reads SVGIG (reference sequence). V was trimmed by 0 bases and J by 4 bases, leaving 6 bases between them. This CDR3 reads CAWSVGLETQYF. The CDR3 nucleotides read TGTGCCTGGAGTGTCGGTTTAGAGACCCAGTACTTC.

This clone was detected once. DNA for the CDR3: TGCGCCAGCAGCTCGGCCTTCACAGATACGCAGTATTTT. It codes for CASSSAFTDTQYF. V usage is TRBV5-1 and J usage is TRBJ2-3; no clear D. CDR1 SGHRS and CDR2 YFSETQ come from the germline V gene. The CDR3 spans 13 residues. The V end lost 3 bases, the J end lost 2 bases, and 7 bases lay between the germline ends.

The gene calls are TRBV19 and TRBJ2-2; 13 bases line up with TRBD2. CDR3 length: 16 residues. Unmatched junction bases numbered 8, after V lost 5 bases and J lost 8 bases. Germline V gives CDR1 LNHDA, CDR2 SQIVND (reference sequence). Written as DNA, the CDR3 is TGTGCCAGTAGTCGGACTAGCGGGAGTCTTACGGGGGAGCTGTTTTTT. It yields the protein CASSRTSGSLTGELFF.

CDR3 region: CASSPEGTGSYEQYF. The CDR3 DNA reads TGTGCCAGCAGCCCCGAGGGGACGGGCTCCTACGAGCAGTACTTC. The rearrangement links TRBV9 to TRBJ2-7; D might be TRBD1 or TRBD2, each matching 5 bases. The V end was cut by 4 bases, the J end by 0 bases, with 14 bases between. Germline V CDR1 and CDR2: SGDLS, YYNGEE. CDR3 length equals 15 residues. Together with reference TRBV9 and TRBJ2-7, the CDR3 gives the full variable domain: DSGVTQTPKHLITATGQRVTLRCSPRSGDLSVYWYQQSLDQGLQFLIQYYNGEERAKGNILERFSAQQFPDLHSELNLSSLELGDSALYFCASSPEGTGSYEQYFGPGTRLTVT.

The chain employs TRBV29-1 and TRBJ2-7; D may be TRBD1 (6 bases). There are 11 residues in the CDR3. Germline CDR1 SQVTM, CDR2 ANQGSEA. Trimming pared 4 bases from V and 5 bases from J, leaving 9 bases between. CDR3 coding DNA: TGCAGCGTTGGGGGGCAACACGAGCAGTACTTC. Translation gives CSVGGQHEQYF.

The chain combines TRBV4-1 with TRBJ1-3; unclear D gene. V lost 0 bases and J lost 0, with 3 bases in between. Germline V lookup: CDR1 MGHRA, CDR2 YSYEKL. This CDR3 has 14 amino acids. CDR3 nucleotide sequence: TGCGCCAGCAGCCAAGAGAACTCTGGAAACACCATATATTTT. Its protein product is CASSQENSGNTIYF.

This clone was detected once. The gene calls are TRBV6-1 and TRBJ1-1, with 7 bases matching TRBD1. Trimming took 2 bases from V and 6 from J; bases not matched to a gene: 9. The CDR3 extends over 15 amino acids. Germline V lookup: CDR1 MNHNS, CDR2 SASEGT. The DNA of the CDR3 is TGTGCCAGCAGTGAAAGCAAGGGGGCGATCTCTGAAGCTTTCTTT. Translation: CASSESKGAISEAFF.

V and J are TRBV6-6 and TRBJ1-4, with TRBD1 matching over 7 bases. Germline V gives CDR1 MNHNY, CDR2 SVGAGI (reference sequence). V shed 6 bases, J shed 5 bases, and the junction held 9 bases outside the gene matches. The CDR3 contains 15 residues. The CDR3 region is CASRDGDSPNEKLFF. CDR3 DNA: TGTGCCAGCAGGGACGGGGACAGCCCGAATGAAAAACTGTTTTTT.

This chain connects TRBV28 to TRBJ2-7; 10 nucleotides line up with TRBD1. Germline V lookup: CDR1 MDHEN, CDR2 SYDVKM. The CDR3 has 15 residues. V was clipped by 6 bases and J by 5 bases; unmatched bases: 10. The CDR3 region has the DNA TGTGCCAGCAGCCAGGGTGGGACAGGGGACGACGAGCAGTACTTC. Amino acid sequence: CASSQGGTGDDEQYF.

With respect to this clone: Distinct nucleotide sequences in the sample also encode this CDR3. The chain uses TRBV27 and TRBJ2-3; possibly TRBD1 for D (6 bases). V was clipped by 0 bases and J by 1 base, with 8 bases between them. Germline CDR1 MNHEY, CDR2 SMNVEV (reference sequence). This CDR3 comprises 15 residues. The CDR3 nucleotides are TGTGCCAGCAGTTTATCGACAGGACGCACAGATACGCAGTATTTT. Amino acid sequence: CASSLSTGRTDTQYF.

This sequence joins TRBV6-1 and TRBJ2-2; D is unresolved. The CDR3 contains 13 residues. V was clipped by 6 bases and J by 6 bases, with 11 bases between them. The germline V gene has CDR1 MNHNS and CDR2 SASEGT. For the CDR3, the DNA is TGTGCCAGCAGGCCCACGCCGGCCGGGGAGCTGTTTTTT. Its protein product is CASRPTPAGELFF.

The chain employs TRBV29-1 and TRBJ1-3; D unclear. The CDR3 is 13 residues long. Trimming cost V 7 bases and J 0 bases, with 10 bases left between them. Germline V gene sequence: CDR1 SQVTM, CDR2 ANQGSEA. CDR3 in DNA: TGCAGCGCCCGTGCCCCCTCTGGAAACACCATATATTTT. Translated, it gives CSARAPSGNTIYF.

This clone occurred once. The chain links TRBV5-1 to TRBJ2-2; D might be TRBD1 (6 bases). There are 14 residues in the CDR3. The ends were cut back, 4 bases at V and 3 bases at J, with 10 bases in the middle. CDR1 and CDR2 from the germline V gene are SGHRS and YFSETQ. The CDR3 sequence is CASSTTGYTGELFF. In DNA form, the CDR3 reads TGCGCCAGCAGCACAACAGGGTACACCGGGGAGCTGTTTTTT.

V gene TRBV5-4 combines with J gene TRBJ2-1; 11 nucleotides align to TRBD2. Germline CDR1 SGHNT, CDR2 YYREEE (reference sequence). This CDR3 is 16 amino acids long. Trimming cost V 4 bases and J 6 bases; bases outside gene matches: 9. The CDR3 reads CASSPRTSGWGNEQFF. The CDR3 DNA follows: TGTGCCAGCAGCCCGAGGACTAGCGGGTGGGGCAATGAGCAGTTCTTC.

The gene calls are TRBV7-6 and TRBJ1-1; D uncertain. V was shortened by 5 bases and J by 8 bases, with 18 bases between the two germline ends. The germline CDR1 and CDR2 sequences are SGHVS and FNYEAQ. The CDR3 is 14 residues long. CDR3 sequence (DNA): TGTGCCAGCAGCCCAGAACGGTCAGCCAAAGAAGCTTTCTTT. Translating gives CASSPERSAKEAFF.